This TCR beta chain was captured by sequencing in a study of early T cells in non-severe SARS-CoV-2 infection (dated by TCRdb to about 2021). Background for the entire study: TCR sequencing used bulk RNA from unsorted whole blood, so alpha and beta chains could not be paired.

Concerning this clonotype: No cognate antigen has been identified for it. No qualities accompany the bases; no much larger clone lies one base away.

The study was a case-control design nested within a healthcare worker cohort in London, UK, with weekly nasopharyngeal swab PCR tests and blood sampling. Healthcare workers were recruited between 23 and 31 March 2020, during the week of the UK lockdown, and were followed weekly for up to roughly 15 weeks. On the study overall, not on this receptor specifically: VDJdb matching was skewed toward anti-spike CD8 responses and likely underestimated virus-specific expansions, missing private and CD4 specificities.

Receptors were amplified or captured by 5' RACE. TCRdb records NextSeq 500 as the sequencer. Unique molecular identifiers were attached to individual cDNA molecules in the TCR library protocol so that sequencing error and PCR bias could be corrected. Sequencing covered both TCR alpha and beta chains, and within each sample the abundances of alpha and beta sequences were tightly co-correlated. The authors processed their data as follows. Decombinator V4 was used to annotate TCR sequences for V gene, J gene and CDR3. Expanded TCRs were defined as changing significantly between any two time points under a Poisson model with p below 0.0001. TCR abundances were normalised to the total number of TCRs sequenced per sample and were expressed as counts per million. VDJdb, accessed 1 November 2021, was searched for CMV, EBV and SARS-CoV-2 annotated TCRs, with TCRs annotated for multiple antigens excluded. Using fastp trimming at Q25 and MiXCR clonotype assembly, TCRdb reanalyzed the public sequencing data and kept in-frame beta chains. Every entry covers one CDR3 protein and lists the most common genes and DNA from its rows. The V and J calls were determined by TCRdb, not by the authors. The sample includes fewer than 100,000 distinct CDR3 sequences, with less than 15% observed a single time. In total, the top ten clones hold around 3.6% of the sample.

The receptor was isolated from an adult who was a healthcare worker with PCR-confirmed SARS-CoV-2 infection or an uninfected control (not recorded which). The sample consisted of whole blood.

The bases read TGTGCCAGCAGTTTGATGGGGGGCACAGATACGCAGTATTTT. It codes for CASSLMGGTDTQYF. The chain joins TRBV28 to TRBJ2-3; the D assignment is uncertain and may be TRBD1 or TRBD2, with 5 bases supporting each. CDR1 and CDR2 are drawn from the germline V gene: MDHEN, SYDVKM. Including the terminal cysteine and phenylalanine, the CDR3 comprises 14 residues. Only the CDR3 portion is preserved as DNA: 42 bases, with reading frame beginning at the first base. The junction shows trimming of 3 bases on V and 1 base on J, plus 8 bases between the germline ends.